This T cell receptor beta chain was recovered during a study of blood T cell repertoires in COVID-19. Across the study: Sources were T cells, B-cell-depleted T cells, or PBMCs; the material itself was cDNA or gDNA.

Repertoires were generated with immunoSEQ multiplex PCR, while TCRdb's copy carries only in-frame clones and drops some. The table has 300,000 to 400,000 clones, approximately 90% seen once. Germline CDR1 and CDR2: SGHVS and FNYEAQ. The CDR3 sequence is 16 residues long. V lost 1 base and J 1 base, leaving 10 bases between the germline ends. Participant-reported clinical history was the basis for cohort assignment. Sequencing used PBMCs or T cells enriched from blood (not recorded which). The receptor was derived from a man in his late teens or twenties who had recovered from COVID-19. This chain links TRBV7-6 with TRBJ2-2, with D unclear. The CDR3 DNA reads as TGTGCCAGCAGCTTAGGCCAGGCCTTGAACACCGGGGAGCTGTTTTTT. It is translated as CASSLGQALNTGELFF.